This is a list of T cell receptor beta chains from one sample in a study of T cells in Graves' hyperthyroidism and ophthalmopathy. TCRdb re-called the multiplex PCR reads with MiXCR, one entry per CDR3 protein. This table holds about 530,000 distinct CDR3 sequences, roughly a sixth found once. Sequencing used blood. Receptor source: a woman aged 18 to 35 with Graves' ophthalmopathy. CDR3s include the opening cysteine and the closing phenylalanine or tryptophan. A D gene is named only where the DNA matches it firmly. Expanded clones are given a class, and other clones once, few, many or no size at all.

d_call	v_call	clone_size	j_call	cdr3_aa	cdr3_nt
.	TRBV30	many	TRBJ2-7	CAWTPDERPEQYF	TGTGCCTGGACGCCCGACGAGCGACCCGAGCAGTACTTC
TRBD2	TRBV5-4	.	TRBJ2-1	CASSLRAGVWDEQFF	TGTGCCAGCAGCTTGAGAGCGGGAGTCTGGGATGAGCAGTTCTTC
.	TRBV20-1	many	TRBJ2-1	CSARDHRVLEQFF	TGCAGTGCTAGAGACCACAGGGTCTTGGAGCAGTTCTTC
TRBD2	TRBV3-1	many	TRBJ2-7	CASSQGVSGTYEQYF	TGTGCCAGCAGCCAAGGGGTTAGCGGGACCTACGAGCAGTACTTC
TRBD2	TRBV9	once	TRBJ2-3	CASSERGLAGGFSTDTQYF	TGTGCCAGCAGCGAGCGCGGACTAGCGGGGGGATTTAGCACAGATACGCAGTATTTT
.	TRBV19	many	TRBJ1-1	CASSIDLWREDTEAFF	TGTGCCAGTAGTATAGATCTCTGGAGGGAGGACACTGAAGCTTTCTTT
TRBD1	TRBV2	few	TRBJ1-2	CASSDRRTGWGYTF	TGTGCCAGCAGTGATCGGAGGACAGGGTGGGGCTACACCTTC
.	TRBV27	many	TRBJ1-1	CASSLPGHRNTEAFF	TGTGCCAGCAGTTTGCCGGGACACCGGAACACTGAAGCTTTCTTT
TRBD2	TRBV20-1	many	TRBJ2-7	CSVPKGRGSYEQYF	TGCAGTGTCCCCAAGGGGCGGGGGTCCTACGAGCAGTACTTC
.	TRBV6-1	many	TRBJ2-7	CASSDVGGSYEQYF	TGTGCCAGCAGTGATGTTGGGGGATCCTACGAGCAGTACTTC
TRBD2	TRBV29-1	.	TRBJ2-3	CSAVTGRLARATDTQYF	TGCAGCGCTGTGACAGGAAGACTAGCGCGGGCCACAGATACGCAGTATTTT
TRBD2	TRBV20-1	many	TRBJ2-7	CSARGTSGRYLRGQYF	TGCAGTGCTAGAGGGACTAGCGGGCGGTACCTACGTGGGCAGTACTTC
.	TRBV3-1	many	TRBJ2-1	CASSQELRSNEQFF	TGTGCCAGCAGCCAAGAATTGAGAAGCAATGAGCAGTTCTTC
TRBD1	TRBV27	many	TRBJ1-2	CATGPRGQVDYGYTF	TGTGCCACCGGCCCCAGGGGGCAGGTCGACTATGGCTACACCTTC
.	TRBV7-9	few	TRBJ2-1	CASSWGGWDHNEQFF	TGTGCCAGCAGCTGGGGCGGTTGGGATCACAATGAGCAGTTCTTC
TRBD2	TRBV11-2	many	TRBJ2-1	CASSLGAGTSYNEQFF	TGTGCCAGCAGCTTAGGGGCGGGGACTAGCTATAATGAGCAGTTCTTC
.	TRBV7-9	many	TRBJ2-7	CASSLEEGGKREQYF	TGTGCCAGCAGCTTAGAGGAGGGTGGGAAAAGGGAGCAGTACTTC
TRBD2	TRBV27	many	TRBJ2-7	CASSLGLAGGAEEQYF	TGTGCCAGCAGTTTAGGACTAGCGGGAGGGGCGGAAGAGCAGTACTTC
.	TRBV3-1	.	TRBJ2-2	CASSQDGFGQTGELFF	TGTGCCAGCAGCCAAGATGGGTTTGGACAGACCGGGGAGCTGTTTTTT
.	TRBV12-3/TRBV12-4	few	TRBJ2-1	CASSSEGLNEQFF	TGTGCCAGCAGTTCGGAGGGGCTCAATGAGCAGTTCTTC
TRBD2	TRBV4-1	.	TRBJ2-7	CASSQATPTSANTYEQYF	TGCGCCAGCAGCCAAGCGACTCCGACTAGCGCGAACACCTACGAGCAGTACTTC
.	TRBV11-2	many	TRBJ2-3	CASSLTLQGAQYF	TGTGCCAGCAGCTTAACCCTTCAAGGTGCGCAGTATTTT
TRBD2	TRBV20-1	many	TRBJ2-1	CSANLAGRGGNEQFF	TGCAGTGCTAACCTAGCGGGGAGGGGGGGCAATGAGCAGTTCTTC
.	TRBV3-1	.	TRBJ1-1	CASSQDTTGRMNTEAFF	TGTGCCAGCAGCCAGGATACCACAGGGAGGATGAACACTGAAGCTTTCTTT
.	TRBV12-3/TRBV12-4	many	TRBJ2-1	CASAFLGINNEQFF	TGTGCCAGCGCTTTTTTAGGCATCAACAATGAGCAGTTCTTC
.	TRBV20-1	.	TRBJ2-1	CSARRRGPSYNEQFF	TGCAGTGCTAGAAGGCGGGGACCCTCCTACAATGAGCAGTTCTTC
.	TRBV7-9	once	TRBJ2-1	CASSPELGGNNEQFF	TGTGCCAGCAGCCCGGAATTAGGGGGGAACAATGAGCAGTTCTTC
.	TRBV30	many	TRBJ1-2	CAWITGLYGYTF	TGTGCCTGGATCACAGGGCTCTATGGCTACACCTTC
.	TRBV5-1	many	TRBJ1-1	CASSSRPMGASTEAFF	TGCGCCAGCAGCTCCCGACCAATGGGGGCGTCTACCGAAGCTTTCTTT
TRBD1	TRBV27	many	TRBJ2-1	CASSFGDRDHEQFF	TGTGCCAGCAGTTTTGGGGACAGGGACCATGAGCAGTTCTTC
.	TRBV20-1	.	TRBJ2-5	CSARGSLALGQETQYF	TGCAGTGCCAGGGGGAGTCTAGCGTTGGGGCAAGAGACCCAGTACTTC
TRBD2	TRBV27	.	TRBJ2-5	CASSLWLAGGPETQYF	TGTGCCAGCAGTTTATGGCTAGCGGGAGGCCCAGAGACCCAGTACTTC
.	TRBV6-5	few	TRBJ2-7	CASSFPQGHEQYF	TGTGCCAGCAGTTTCCCACAGGGCCACGAGCAGTACTTC
.	TRBV28	many	TRBJ2-5	CASSHQGGETQYF	TGTGCCAGCAGCCACCAGGGGGGAGAGACCCAGTACTTC
TRBD1	TRBV27	.	TRBJ1-6	CASSWDSLSPLHF	TGTGCCAGCAGTTGGGACAGCTTATCACCCCTCCACTTT
TRBD1	TRBV20-1	many	TRBJ2-7	CSAARDRVNEQYF	TGCAGTGCTGCCCGGGACAGGGTCAACGAGCAGTACTTC
.	TRBV12-3/TRBV12-4	many	TRBJ1-6	CASSPLSSYYSPLHF	TGTGCCAGCAGTCCTTTGAGTTCTTATTATTCACCCCTCCACTTT
TRBD1	TRBV15	few	TRBJ2-5	CATSRDLEQGARETQYF	TGTGCCACCAGCAGAGATTTAGAACAGGGGGCTCGCGAGACCCAGTACTTC
TRBD2	TRBV7-3	once	TRBJ2-1	CASSPLGGGLAGALYNEQFF	TGTGCCAGCAGCCCCCTCGGGGGTGGACTAGCGGGGGCTCTTTACAATGAGCAGTTCTTC
.	TRBV6-2/TRBV6-3	.	TRBJ1-2	CASRTSGGYTF	TGTGCCAGCAGGACTTCAGGTGGCTACACCTTC
.	TRBV7-9	.	TRBJ1-2	CASSPTGAGRLHGYTF	TGTGCCAGCAGCCCGACTGGGGCAGGGAGACTACATGGCTACACCTTC
.	TRBV20-1	many	TRBJ2-3	CSATSGFTDTQYF	TGCAGTGCTACCAGCGGTTTCACAGATACGCAGTATTTT
TRBD1	TRBV19	.	TRBJ1-5	CASSISRDREEPQHF	TGTGCCAGTAGTATAAGCCGGGACAGGGAAGAGCCCCAGCATTTT
TRBD2	TRBV28	many	TRBJ2-5	CASSFRTSGRARETQYF	TGTGCCAGCAGTTTCAGGACTAGCGGGAGGGCCCGGGAGACCCAGTACTTC